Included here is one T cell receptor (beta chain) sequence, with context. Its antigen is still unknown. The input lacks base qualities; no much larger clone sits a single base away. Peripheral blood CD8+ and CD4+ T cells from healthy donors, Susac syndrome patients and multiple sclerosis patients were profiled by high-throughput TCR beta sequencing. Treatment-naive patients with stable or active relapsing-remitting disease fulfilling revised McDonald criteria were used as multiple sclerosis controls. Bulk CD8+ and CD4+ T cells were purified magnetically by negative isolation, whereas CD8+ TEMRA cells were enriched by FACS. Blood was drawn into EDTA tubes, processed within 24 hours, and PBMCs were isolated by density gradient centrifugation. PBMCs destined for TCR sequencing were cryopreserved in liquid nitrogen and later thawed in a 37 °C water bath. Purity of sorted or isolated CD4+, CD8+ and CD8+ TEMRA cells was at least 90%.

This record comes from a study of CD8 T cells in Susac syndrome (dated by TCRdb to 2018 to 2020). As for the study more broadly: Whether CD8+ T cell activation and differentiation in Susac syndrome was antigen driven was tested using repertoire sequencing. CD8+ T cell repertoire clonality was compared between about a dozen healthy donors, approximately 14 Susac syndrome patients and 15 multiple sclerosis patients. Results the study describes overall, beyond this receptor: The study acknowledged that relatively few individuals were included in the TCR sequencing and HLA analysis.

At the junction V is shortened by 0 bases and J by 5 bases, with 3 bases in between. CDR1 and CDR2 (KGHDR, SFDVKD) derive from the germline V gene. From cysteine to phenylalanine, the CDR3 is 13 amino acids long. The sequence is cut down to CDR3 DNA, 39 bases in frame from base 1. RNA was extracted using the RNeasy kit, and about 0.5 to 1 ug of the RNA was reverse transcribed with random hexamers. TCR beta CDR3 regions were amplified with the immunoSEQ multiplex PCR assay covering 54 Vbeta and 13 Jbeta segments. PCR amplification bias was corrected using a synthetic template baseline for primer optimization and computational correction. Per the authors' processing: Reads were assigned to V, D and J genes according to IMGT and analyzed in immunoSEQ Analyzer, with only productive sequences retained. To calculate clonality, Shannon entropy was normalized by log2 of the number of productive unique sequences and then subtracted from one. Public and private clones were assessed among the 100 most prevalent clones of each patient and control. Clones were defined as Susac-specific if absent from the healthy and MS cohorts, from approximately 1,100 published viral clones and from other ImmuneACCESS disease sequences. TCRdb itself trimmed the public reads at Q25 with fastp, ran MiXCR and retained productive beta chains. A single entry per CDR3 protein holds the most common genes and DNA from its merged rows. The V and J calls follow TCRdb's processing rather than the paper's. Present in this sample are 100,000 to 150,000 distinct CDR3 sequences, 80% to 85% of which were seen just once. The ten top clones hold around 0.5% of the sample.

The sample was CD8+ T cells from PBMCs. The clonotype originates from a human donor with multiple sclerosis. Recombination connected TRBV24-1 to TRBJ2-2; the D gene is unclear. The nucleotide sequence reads TGTGCCACCAGTGATTTGCATACCGGGGAGCTGTTTTTT. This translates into CATSDLHTGELFF.